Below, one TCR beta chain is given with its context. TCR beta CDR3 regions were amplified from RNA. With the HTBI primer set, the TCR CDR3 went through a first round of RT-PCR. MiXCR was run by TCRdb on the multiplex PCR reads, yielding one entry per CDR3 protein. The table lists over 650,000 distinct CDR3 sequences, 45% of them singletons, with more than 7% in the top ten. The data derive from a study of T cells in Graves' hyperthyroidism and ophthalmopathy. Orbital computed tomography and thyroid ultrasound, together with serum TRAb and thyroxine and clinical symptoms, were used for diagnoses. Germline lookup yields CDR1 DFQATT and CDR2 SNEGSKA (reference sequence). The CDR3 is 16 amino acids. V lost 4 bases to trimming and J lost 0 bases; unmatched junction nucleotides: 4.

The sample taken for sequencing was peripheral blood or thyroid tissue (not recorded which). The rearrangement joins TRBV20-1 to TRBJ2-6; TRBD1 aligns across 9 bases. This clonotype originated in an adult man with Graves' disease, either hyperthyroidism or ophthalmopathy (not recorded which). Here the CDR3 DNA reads TGCAGTGCTAAGGGACAGGGAGGCTCTGGGGCCAACGTCCTGACTTTC. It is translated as CSAKGQGGSGANVLTF.